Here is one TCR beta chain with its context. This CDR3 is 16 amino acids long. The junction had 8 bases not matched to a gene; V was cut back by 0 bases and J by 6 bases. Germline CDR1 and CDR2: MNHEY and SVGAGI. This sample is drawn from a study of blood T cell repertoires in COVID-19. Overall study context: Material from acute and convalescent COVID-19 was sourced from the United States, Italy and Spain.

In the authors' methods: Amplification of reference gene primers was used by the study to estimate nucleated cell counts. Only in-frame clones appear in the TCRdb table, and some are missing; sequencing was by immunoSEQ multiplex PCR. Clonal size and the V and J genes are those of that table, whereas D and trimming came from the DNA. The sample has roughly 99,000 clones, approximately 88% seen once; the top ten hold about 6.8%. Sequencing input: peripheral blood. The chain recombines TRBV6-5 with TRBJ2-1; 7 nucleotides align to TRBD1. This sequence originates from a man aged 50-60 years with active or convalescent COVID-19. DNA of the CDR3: TGTGCCAGCAGTTACTCACAGGGGTGGGTCGCCAATGAGCAGTTCTTC. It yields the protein CASSYSQGWVANEQFF.